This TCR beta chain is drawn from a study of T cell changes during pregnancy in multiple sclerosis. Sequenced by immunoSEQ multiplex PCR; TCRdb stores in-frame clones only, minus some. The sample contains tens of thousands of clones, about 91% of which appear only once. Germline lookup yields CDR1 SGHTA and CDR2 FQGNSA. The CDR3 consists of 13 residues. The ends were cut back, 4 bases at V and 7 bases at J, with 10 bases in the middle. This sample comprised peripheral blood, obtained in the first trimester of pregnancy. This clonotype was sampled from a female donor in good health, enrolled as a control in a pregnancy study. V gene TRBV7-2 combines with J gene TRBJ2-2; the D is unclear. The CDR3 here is CASSSTFGGELFF. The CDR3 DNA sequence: TGTGCCAGCAGCTCAACCTTCGGCGGGGAGCTGTTTTTT.